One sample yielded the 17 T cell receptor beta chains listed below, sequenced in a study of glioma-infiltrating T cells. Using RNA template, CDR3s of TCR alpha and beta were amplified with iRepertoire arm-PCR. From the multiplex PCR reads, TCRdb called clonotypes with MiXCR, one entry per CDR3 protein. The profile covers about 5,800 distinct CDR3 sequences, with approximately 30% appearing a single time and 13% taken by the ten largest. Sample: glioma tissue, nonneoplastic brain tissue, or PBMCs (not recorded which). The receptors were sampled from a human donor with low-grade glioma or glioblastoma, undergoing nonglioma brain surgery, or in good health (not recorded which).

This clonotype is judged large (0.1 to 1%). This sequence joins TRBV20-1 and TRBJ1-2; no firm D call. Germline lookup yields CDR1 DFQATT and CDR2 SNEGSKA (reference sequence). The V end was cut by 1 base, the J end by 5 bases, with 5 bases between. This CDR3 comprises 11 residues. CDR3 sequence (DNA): TGCAGTGCTAGAGGGGATTATGGCTACACCTTC. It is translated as CSARGDYGYTF.

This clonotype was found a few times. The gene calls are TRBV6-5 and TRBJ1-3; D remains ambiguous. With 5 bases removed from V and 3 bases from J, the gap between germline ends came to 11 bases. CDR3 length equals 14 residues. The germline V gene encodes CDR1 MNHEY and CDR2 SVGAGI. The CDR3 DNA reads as TGTGCCAGCAGTCGAAGGCGAAGTGGAAACACCATATATTTT. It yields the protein CASSRRRSGNTIYF.

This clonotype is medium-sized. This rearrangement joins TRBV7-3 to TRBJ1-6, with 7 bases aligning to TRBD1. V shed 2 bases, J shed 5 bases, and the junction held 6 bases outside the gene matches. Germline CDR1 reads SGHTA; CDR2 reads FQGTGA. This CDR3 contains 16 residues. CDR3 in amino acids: CASSLLGTDNNSPLHF. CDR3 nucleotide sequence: TGTGCCAGCAGCTTACTCGGGACAGATAATAATTCACCCCTCCACTTT.

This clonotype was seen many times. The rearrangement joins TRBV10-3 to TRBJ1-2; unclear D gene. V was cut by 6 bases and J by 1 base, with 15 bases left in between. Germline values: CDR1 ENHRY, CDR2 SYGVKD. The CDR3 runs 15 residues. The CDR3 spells CAISTWTDYNYGYTF. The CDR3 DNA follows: TGTGCCATCAGCACCTGGACCGATTATAACTATGGCTACACCTTC.

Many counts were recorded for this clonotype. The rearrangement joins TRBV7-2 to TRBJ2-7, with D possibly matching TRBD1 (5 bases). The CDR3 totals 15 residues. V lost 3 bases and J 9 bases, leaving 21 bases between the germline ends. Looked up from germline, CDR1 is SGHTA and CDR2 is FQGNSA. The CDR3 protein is CASSFQSQTVGRQYF. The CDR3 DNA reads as TGTGCCAGCAGCTTCCAATCACAGACAGTCGGACGGCAGTACTTC.

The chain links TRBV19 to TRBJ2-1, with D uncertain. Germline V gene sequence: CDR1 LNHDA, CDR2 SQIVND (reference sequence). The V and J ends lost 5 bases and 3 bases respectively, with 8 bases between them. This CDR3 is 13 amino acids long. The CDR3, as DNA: TGTGCCAGTAGTGAAGTAGTCTACAATGAGCAGTTCTTC. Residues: CASSEVVYNEQFF.

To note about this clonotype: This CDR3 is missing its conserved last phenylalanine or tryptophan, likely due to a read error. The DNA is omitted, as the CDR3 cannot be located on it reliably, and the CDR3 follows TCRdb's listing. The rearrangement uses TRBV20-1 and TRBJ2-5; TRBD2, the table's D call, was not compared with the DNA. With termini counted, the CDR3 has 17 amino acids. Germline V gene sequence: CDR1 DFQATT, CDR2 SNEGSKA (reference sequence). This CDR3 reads CRARALPAGPIPATASV.

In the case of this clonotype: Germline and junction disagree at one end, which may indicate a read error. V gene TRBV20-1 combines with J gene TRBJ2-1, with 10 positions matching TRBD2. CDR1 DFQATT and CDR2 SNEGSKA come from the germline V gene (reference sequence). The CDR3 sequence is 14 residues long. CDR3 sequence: CSARGTSDVNAPSF. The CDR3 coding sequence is TGCAGTGCTAGGGGGACTAGCGACGTAAATGCCCCGTCCTTC.

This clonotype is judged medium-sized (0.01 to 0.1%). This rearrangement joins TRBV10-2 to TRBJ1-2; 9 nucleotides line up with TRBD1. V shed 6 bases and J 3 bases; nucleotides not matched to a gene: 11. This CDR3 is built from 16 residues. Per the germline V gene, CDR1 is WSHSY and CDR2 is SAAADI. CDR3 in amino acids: CASSQLTGGWDYGYTF. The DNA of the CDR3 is TGCGCCAGCAGCCAACTCACAGGGGGCTGGGACTATGGCTACACCTTC.

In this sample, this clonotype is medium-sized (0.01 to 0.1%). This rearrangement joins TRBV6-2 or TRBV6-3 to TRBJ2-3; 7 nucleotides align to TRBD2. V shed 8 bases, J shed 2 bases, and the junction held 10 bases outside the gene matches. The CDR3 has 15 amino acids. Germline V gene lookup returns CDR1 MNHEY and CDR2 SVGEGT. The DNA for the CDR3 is TGTGCCAGCTCGGTTGGGACTACCAACACAGATACGCAGTATTTT. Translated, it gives CASSVGTTNTDTQYF.

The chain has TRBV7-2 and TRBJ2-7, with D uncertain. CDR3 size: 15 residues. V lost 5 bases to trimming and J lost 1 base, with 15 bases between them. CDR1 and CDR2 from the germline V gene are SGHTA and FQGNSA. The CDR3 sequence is CASSRYAELSYEQYF. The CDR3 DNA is TGTGCCAGCAGCCGCTACGCGGAGCTTTCCTACGAGCAGTACTTC.

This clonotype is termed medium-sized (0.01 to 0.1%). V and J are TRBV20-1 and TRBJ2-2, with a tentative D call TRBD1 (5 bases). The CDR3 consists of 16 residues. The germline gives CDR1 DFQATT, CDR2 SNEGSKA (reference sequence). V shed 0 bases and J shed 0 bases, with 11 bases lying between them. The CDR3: CSARDRVIPNTGELFF. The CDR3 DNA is TGCAGTGCTAGAGACAGGGTAATTCCGAACACCGGGGAGCTGTTTTTT.

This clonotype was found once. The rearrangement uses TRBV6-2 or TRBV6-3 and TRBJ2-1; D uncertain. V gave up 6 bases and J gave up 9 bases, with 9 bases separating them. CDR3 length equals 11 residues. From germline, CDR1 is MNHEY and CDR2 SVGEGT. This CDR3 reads CASSLIPEQFF. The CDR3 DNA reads TGTGCCAGCAGCCTGATCCCTGAGCAGTTCTTC.

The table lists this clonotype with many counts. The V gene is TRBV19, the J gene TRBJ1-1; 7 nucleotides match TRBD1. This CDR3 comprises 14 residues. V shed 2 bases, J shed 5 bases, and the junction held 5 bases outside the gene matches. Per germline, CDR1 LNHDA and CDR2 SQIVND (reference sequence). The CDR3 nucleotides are TGTGCCAGTAGTATAACAGGGGAGGGGACTGAAGCTTTCTTT. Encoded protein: CASSITGEGTEAFF.

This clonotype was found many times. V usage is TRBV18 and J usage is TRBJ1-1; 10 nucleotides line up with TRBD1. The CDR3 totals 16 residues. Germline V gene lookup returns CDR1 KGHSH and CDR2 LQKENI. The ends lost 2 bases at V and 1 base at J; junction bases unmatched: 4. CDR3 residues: CASSPRQGAGNTEAFF. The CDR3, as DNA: TGTGCCAGCTCACCAAGACAGGGGGCAGGGAACACTGAAGCTTTCTTT.

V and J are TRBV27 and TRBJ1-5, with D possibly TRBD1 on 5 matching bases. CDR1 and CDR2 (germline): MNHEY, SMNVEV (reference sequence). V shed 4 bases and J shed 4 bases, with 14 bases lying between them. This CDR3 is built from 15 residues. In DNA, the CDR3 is TGTGCCAGCAGTTCAAGGATCGGGGGAAATCAGCCCCAGCATTTT. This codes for CASSSRIGGNQPQHF.

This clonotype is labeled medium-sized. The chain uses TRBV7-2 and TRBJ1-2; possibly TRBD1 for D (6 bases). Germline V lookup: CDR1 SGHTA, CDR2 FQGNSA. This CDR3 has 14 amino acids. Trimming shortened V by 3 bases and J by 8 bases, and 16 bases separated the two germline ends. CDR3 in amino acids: CASSLQGKVEGYTF. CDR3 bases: TGTGCCAGCAGCTTGCAGGGGAAGGTGGAGGGCTACACCTTC. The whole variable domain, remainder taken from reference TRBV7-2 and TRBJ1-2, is GAGVSQSPSNKVTEKGKDVELRCDPISGHTALYWYRQSLGQGLEFLIYFQGNSAPDKSGLPSDRFSAERTGGSVSTLTIQRTQQEDSAVYLCASSLQGKVEGYTFGSGTRLTVV.